By share, the clone carrying this T cell receptor (beta chain) counts as medium-sized. What it recognizes is unknown. This entry comes from a study of CD8+ T cells in alopecia areata. Study overall: It was oral tofacitinib, at 5 to 10 mg twice daily, that treated patients received.

Whole-study results and caveats: Alopecia totalis/universalis scalp especially showed more expanded CD8+ clones than normal scalp.

Extracted RNA was reverse transcribed into cDNA, the sequencing template. The assay was immunoSEQ multiplex PCR, and TCRdb's table has in-frame clones only and misses some. The table includes 150,000 or so clones, about 87% detected once. Source: CD8+ T cells sorted from blood, taken at week 0. The TCR originated in a human donor with alopecia areata.

The CDR3 spells CASSQGLAGADTQYF. The CDR3 DNA sequence: TGTGCCAGCAGCCAGGGACTAGCGGGAGCAGATACGCAGTATTTT. V and J are TRBV7-2 and TRBJ2-3; 14 positions agree with TRBD2. This CDR3 has 15 amino acids. Germline lookup yields CDR1 SGHTA and CDR2 FQGNSA. V gave up 5 bases and J gave up 4 bases; unmatched junction bases: 2.